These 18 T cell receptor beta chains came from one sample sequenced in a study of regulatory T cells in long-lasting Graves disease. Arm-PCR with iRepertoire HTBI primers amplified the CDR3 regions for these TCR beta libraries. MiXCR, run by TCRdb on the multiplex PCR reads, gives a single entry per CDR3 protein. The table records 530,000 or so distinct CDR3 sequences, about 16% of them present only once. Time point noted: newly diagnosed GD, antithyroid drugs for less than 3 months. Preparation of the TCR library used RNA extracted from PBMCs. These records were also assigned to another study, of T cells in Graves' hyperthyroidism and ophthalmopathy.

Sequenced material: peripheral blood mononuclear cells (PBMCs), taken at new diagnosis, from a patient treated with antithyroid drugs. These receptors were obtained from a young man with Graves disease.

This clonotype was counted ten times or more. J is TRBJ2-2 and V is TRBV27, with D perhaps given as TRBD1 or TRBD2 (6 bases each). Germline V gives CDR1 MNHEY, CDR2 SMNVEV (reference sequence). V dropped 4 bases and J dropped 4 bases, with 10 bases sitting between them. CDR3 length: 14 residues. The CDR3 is CASSSRGGTGELFF. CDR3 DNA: TGTGCCAGCAGTTCCAGGGGAGGCACCGGGGAGCTGTTTTTT.

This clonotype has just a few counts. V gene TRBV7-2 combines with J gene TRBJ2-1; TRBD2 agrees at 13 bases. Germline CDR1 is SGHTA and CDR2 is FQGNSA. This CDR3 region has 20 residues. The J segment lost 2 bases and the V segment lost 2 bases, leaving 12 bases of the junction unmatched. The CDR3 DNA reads TGTGCCAGCAGCTTATCGCCGACTAGCGGGAGGTGGCCCCCCTACAATGAGCAGTTCTTC. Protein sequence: CASSLSPTSGRWPPYNEQFF.

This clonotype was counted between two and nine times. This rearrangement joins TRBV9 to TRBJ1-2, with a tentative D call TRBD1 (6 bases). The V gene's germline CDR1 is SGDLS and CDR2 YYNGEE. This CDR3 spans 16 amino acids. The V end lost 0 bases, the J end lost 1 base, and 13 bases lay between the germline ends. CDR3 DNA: TGTGCCAGCAGCGTAGGAGAGGGGGGGTATAACTATGGCTACACCTTC. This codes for CASSVGEGGYNYGYTF.

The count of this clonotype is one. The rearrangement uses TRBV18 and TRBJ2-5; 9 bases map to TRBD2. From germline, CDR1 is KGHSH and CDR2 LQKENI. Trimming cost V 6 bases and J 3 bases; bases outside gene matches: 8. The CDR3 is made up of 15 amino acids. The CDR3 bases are TGTGCCAGCTCTCCCCAAGCTAGCGGGAAAGAGACCCAGTACTTC. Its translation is CASSPQASGKETQYF.

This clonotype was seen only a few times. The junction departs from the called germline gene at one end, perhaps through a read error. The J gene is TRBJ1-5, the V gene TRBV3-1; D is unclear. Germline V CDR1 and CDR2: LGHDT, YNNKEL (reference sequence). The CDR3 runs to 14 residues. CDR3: CVSSQLGWGQPQHF. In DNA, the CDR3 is TGTGTCAGCAGCCAATTGGGCTGGGGTCAGCCCCAGCATTTT.

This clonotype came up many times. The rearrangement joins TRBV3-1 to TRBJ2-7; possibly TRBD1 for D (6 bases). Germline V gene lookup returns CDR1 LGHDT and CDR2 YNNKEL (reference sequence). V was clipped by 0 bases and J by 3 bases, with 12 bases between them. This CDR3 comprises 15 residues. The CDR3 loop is CASSQEDSLGYEQYF. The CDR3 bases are TGTGCCAGCAGCCAAGAGGACAGTCTTGGCTACGAGCAGTACTTC.

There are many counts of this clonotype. This chain's CDR3 is CASSLTGGGDYGYTF. The CDR3 nucleotides are TGTGCCAGCAGTTTGACAGGGGGAGGGGACTATGGCTACACCTTC. The V and J genes are TRBV11-2 and TRBJ1-2; 9 bases match TRBD1. Losses at the gene ends were 6 bases for V and 3 bases for J; bases not matched to a gene: 8. Germline assignment: CDR1 SGHAT and CDR2 FQNNGV. The CDR3 contains 15 residues.

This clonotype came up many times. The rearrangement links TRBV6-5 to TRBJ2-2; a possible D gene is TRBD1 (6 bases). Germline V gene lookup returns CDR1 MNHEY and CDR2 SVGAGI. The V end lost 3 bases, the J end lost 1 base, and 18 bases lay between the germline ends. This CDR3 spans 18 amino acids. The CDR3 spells CASSYHSRDTLNTGELFF. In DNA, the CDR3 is TGTGCCAGCAGTTATCACTCCCGGGACACCTTGAACACCGGGGAGCTGTTTTTT.

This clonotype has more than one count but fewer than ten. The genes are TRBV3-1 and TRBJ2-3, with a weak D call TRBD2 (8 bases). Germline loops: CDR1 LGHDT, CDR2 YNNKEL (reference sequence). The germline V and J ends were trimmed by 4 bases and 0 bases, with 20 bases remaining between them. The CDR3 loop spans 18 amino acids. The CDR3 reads CASSPGQVLAGSTDTQYF. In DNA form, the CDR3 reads TGTGCCAGCAGCCCAGGACAGGTATTAGCGGGGAGCACAGATACGCAGTATTTT.

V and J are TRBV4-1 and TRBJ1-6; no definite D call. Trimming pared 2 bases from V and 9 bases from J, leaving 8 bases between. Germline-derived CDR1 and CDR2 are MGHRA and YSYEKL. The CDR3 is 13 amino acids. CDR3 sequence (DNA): TGCGCCAGCAGCCAACCCGGAGGTTCACCCCTCCACTTT. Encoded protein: CASSQPGGSPLHF.

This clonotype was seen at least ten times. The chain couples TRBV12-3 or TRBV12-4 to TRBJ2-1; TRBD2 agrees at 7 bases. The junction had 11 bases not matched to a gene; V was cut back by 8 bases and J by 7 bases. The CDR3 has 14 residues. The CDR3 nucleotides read TGTGCCAGCGGCCCAATAGGGACTAAAAATGAGCAGTTCTTC. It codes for CASGPIGTKNEQFF.

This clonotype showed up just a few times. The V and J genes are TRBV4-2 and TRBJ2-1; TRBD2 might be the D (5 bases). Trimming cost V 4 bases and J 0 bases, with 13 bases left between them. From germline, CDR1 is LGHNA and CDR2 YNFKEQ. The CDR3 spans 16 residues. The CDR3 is CASSPLLGSSYNEQFF. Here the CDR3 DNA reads TGTGCCAGCAGCCCCCTCCTAGGGAGCTCCTACAATGAGCAGTTCTTC.

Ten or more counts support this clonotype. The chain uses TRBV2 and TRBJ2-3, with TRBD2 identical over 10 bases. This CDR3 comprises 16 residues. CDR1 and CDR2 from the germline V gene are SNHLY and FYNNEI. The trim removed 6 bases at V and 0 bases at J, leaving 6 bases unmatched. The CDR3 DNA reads TGTGCCAGCAGCGACGGACTAGCGGCAAGCACAGATACGCAGTATTTT. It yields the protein CASSDGLAASTDTQYF.

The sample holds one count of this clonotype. CDR3 nucleotide sequence: TGTGCCAGCAGCTTAGAAGCTCTCCAAGAGACCCAGTACTTC. This gives the protein CASSLEALQETQYF. This sequence joins TRBV11-2 and TRBJ2-5; D call uncertain. The germline CDR1 and CDR2 sequences are SGHAT and FQNNGV. Trimming cost V 0 bases and J 1 base, with 6 bases left between them. The CDR3 totals 14 residues.

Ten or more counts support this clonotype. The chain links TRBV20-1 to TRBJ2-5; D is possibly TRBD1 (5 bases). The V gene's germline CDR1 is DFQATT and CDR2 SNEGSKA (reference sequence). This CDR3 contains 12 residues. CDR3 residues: CSARQGQETQYF. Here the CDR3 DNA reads TGCAGCGCCCGCCAGGGCCAAGAGACCCAGTACTTC.

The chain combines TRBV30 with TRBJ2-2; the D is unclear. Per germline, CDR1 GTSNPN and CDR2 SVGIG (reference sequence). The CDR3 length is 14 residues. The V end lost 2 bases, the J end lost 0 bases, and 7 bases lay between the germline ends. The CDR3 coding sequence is TGTGCCTGGAGTCCAAGCCCGAACACCGGGGAGCTGTTTTTT. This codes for CAWSPSPNTGELFF.

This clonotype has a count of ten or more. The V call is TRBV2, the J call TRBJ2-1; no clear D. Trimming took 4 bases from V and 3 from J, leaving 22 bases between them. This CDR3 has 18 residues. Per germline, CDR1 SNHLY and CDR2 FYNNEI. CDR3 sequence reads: CASSASVASGSNYNEQFF. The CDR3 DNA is TGTGCCAGCAGTGCCTCAGTCGCATCTGGTTCTAACTACAATGAGCAGTTCTTC.

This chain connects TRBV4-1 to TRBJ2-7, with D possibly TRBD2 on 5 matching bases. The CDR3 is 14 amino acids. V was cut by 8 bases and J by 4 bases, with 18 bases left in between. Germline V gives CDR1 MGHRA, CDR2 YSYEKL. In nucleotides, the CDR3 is TGCGCCAGCCCTCTTGAGGGCCCTATTTACGAGCAGTACTTC. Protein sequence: CASPLEGPIYEQYF.